These 20 T cell receptor beta chains share one sample of origin, sequenced in a study of cytomegalovirus exposure and HLA in healthy donors. This PCR relied on a set of 60 Vbeta primers and 13 Jbeta primers. The assay was immunoSEQ multiplex PCR, and TCRdb's table has in-frame clones only and misses some. This table has approximately 170,000 clones, more than 80% appearing once. The specimen was PBMCs. These receptors all come from a male donor in good health and CMV-seronegative.

This rearrangement joins TRBV4-1 to TRBJ2-5; 8 bases fit TRBD2. From germline, CDR1 is MGHRA and CDR2 YSYEKL. This CDR3 comprises 15 residues. After removal of 3 bases from V and 1 base from J, the junction contained 4 bases not matched to a gene. CDR3 sequence (DNA): TGCGCCAGCAGCCACCCCAGCGGGGGCCAAGAGACCCAGTACTTC. Translated: CASSHPSGGQETQYF.

This chain connects TRBV7-9 to TRBJ2-7; 7 nucleotides agree with TRBD1. The CDR3 sequence is 13 residues long. Looked up from germline, CDR1 is SEHNR and CDR2 is FQNEAQ (reference sequence). V lost 1 base and J lost 6; bases outside the gene matches: 3. The DNA of the CDR3 is TGTGCCAGCAGCTTAGAGGGGGCCGGCGAGCAGTACTTC. As protein: CASSLEGAGEQYF. Combining the CDR3 with reference TRBV7-9 and TRBJ2-7 gives the whole variable domain DTGVSQNPRHKITKRGQNVTFRCDPISEHNRLYWYRQTLGQGPEFLTYFQNEAQLEKSRLLSDRFSAERPKGSFSTLEIQRTEQGDSAMYLCASSLEGAGEQYFGPGTRLTVT.

The V call is TRBV27, the J call TRBJ1-1; possible D gene TRBD1, 5 bases. CDR3 length: 16 amino acids. The germline gives CDR1 MNHEY, CDR2 SMNVEV (reference sequence). Trimming pared 10 bases from V and 0 bases from J, leaving 21 bases between. CDR3 DNA sequence: TGTGCCACCCCCCAGCAGGGTTATAGCCTGAACACTGAAGCTTTCTTT. This codes for CATPQQGYSLNTEAFF.

CDR3 residues: CASSPGTGSSSSGNTIYF. The DNA for the CDR3 is TGTGCCAGCTCACCCGGGACAGGGTCTTCGAGCTCTGGAAACACCATATATTTT. V usage is TRBV18 and J usage is TRBJ1-3, with 9 bases aligning to TRBD1. V lost 3 bases, J lost 0 bases, and 9 bases stayed unmatched. The CDR3 runs 18 residues. CDR1 and CDR2 from the germline V gene are KGHSH and LQKENI.

V gene TRBV9 combines with J gene TRBJ2-6, with a tentative D call TRBD1 (6 bases). The V gene's germline CDR1 is SGDLS and CDR2 YYNGEE. Trimming shortened V by 0 bases and J by 2 bases, and 6 bases separated the two germline ends. This CDR3 region has 15 residues. CDR3 nucleotides: TGTGCCAGCAGCGTAGACAGGGCTGGGGCCAACGTCCTGACTTTC. It codes for CASSVDRAGANVLTF.

This clone was seen once. CDR3 nucleotides: TGTGCCAGCCGGGACTACAACTACGAGCAGTACTTC. Its translation is CASRDYNYEQYF. The V and J genes are TRBV6-1 and TRBJ2-7; 7 bases agree with TRBD2. Germline loops: CDR1 MNHNS, CDR2 SASEGT. This CDR3 has 12 residues. Losses at the gene ends were 8 bases for V and 3 bases for J; bases not matched to a gene: 4.

This clone was detected a few times. The chain links TRBV30 to TRBJ1-1; maybe TRBD1 (6 bases). The CDR3 runs to 16 residues. V gave up 0 bases and J gave up 2 bases, with 16 bases separating them. CDR1 is GTSNPN and CDR2 is SVGIG in the germline V gene (reference sequence). The chain's CDR3 is CAWSVGGAVKNTEAFF. The CDR3 DNA reads as TGTGCCTGGAGTGTAGGGGGGGCGGTTAAAAACACTGAAGCTTTCTTT. Variable domain in full (rest from reference TRBV30 and TRBJ1-1): SQTIHQWPATLVQPVGSPLSLECTVEGTSNPNLYWYRQAAGRGLQLLFYSVGIGQISSEVPQNLSASRPQDRQFILSSKKLLLSDSGFYLCAWSVGGAVKNTEAFFGQGTRLTVV.

This chain uses TRBV9 with TRBJ1-5; D gene unclear. V dropped 3 bases and J dropped 6 bases, with 10 bases sitting between them. This CDR3 has 13 residues. From germline, CDR1 is SGDLS and CDR2 YYNGEE. The CDR3 loop reads CASSDSSGQPQHF. The CDR3 DNA reads as TGTGCCAGCAGCGACTCAAGTGGTCAGCCCCAGCATTTT.

This chain uses TRBV19 with TRBJ2-2; TRBD1 aligns across 11 bases. The CDR3 is made up of 15 amino acids. The V gene end was trimmed by 5 bases and the J gene end by 7 bases; junction bases not matched to a gene: 6. Germline V lookup: CDR1 LNHDA, CDR2 SQIVND (reference sequence). CDR3 nucleotide sequence: TGTGCCAGTAGTCTTGGACAGGGGGCTGGCGGGGAGCTGTTTTTT. The encoded protein is CASSLGQGAGGELFF.

The sample holds one count of this clone. The chain links TRBV7-9 to TRBJ1-2, with D unclear. The V gene's germline CDR1 is SEHNR and CDR2 FQNEAQ (reference sequence). CDR3 length: 15 amino acids. Trimming removed 1 base from V and 8 bases from J, with 17 bases in between. This CDR3 reads CASSLVQEVLLGYTF. Written as DNA, the CDR3 is TGTGCCAGCAGCTTAGTCCAGGAAGTCCTTTTGGGCTACACCTTC.

The J gene is TRBJ2-2, the V gene TRBV7-6; TRBD2 aligns across 9 bases. The CDR3 totals 20 residues. Losses at the gene ends were 0 bases for V and 2 bases for J; bases not matched to a gene: 13. Germline assignment: CDR1 SGHVS and CDR2 FNYEAQ. The CDR3 region has the DNA TGTGCCAGCAGCTTAGCAGCGGGGGGTTTCTCCCAGCCAAACACCGGGGAGCTGTTTTTT. This translates into CASSLAAGGFSQPNTGELFF. The full variable domain, rest sourced from reference TRBV7-6 and TRBJ2-2, is GAGVSQSPRYKVTKRGQDVALRCDPISGHVSLYWYRQALGQGPEFLTYFNYEAQQDKSGLPNDRFSAERPEGSISTLTIQRTEQRDSAMYRCASSLAAGGFSQPNTGELFFGEGSRLTVL.

This clone was recorded only once. The chain couples TRBV5-1 to TRBJ2-7; D is possibly TRBD2 (6 bases). Looked up from germline, CDR1 is SGHRS and CDR2 is YFSETQ. V lost 2 bases to trimming and J lost 6 bases, with 18 bases between them. The CDR3 consists of 15 residues. The DNA for the CDR3 is TGCGCCAGCAGCTTTCTCGCGGTGGAGGGTGGCGAGCAGTACTTC. Translation: CASSFLAVEGGEQYF.

V gene TRBV6-5 combines with J gene TRBJ2-1; 10 bases align to TRBD1. V shed 10 bases, J shed 7 bases, and the junction held 4 bases outside the gene matches. Germline assignment: CDR1 MNHEY and CDR2 SVGAGI. The CDR3 consists of 12 residues. CDR3 DNA sequence: TGTGCCACAGGGACAGGGGTAAATGAGCAGTTCTTC. This gives the protein CATGTGVNEQFF.

The chain is built from TRBV29-1 and TRBJ1-2, with 12 bases lining up with TRBD1. Germline values: CDR1 SQVTM, CDR2 ANQGSEA. The CDR3 spans 14 residues. V dropped 1 base and J dropped 8; count of bases not matched to a gene: 5. This CDR3 reads CSVEGGQGAWGYTF. The CDR3 DNA sequence: TGCAGCGTTGAAGGGGGACAGGGGGCTTGGGGCTACACCTTC.

The count of this clone is one. The rearrangement uses TRBV4-2 and TRBJ2-2; 7 bases are a match to TRBD1. J was trimmed by 2 bases and V by 0 bases; bases with no gene match: 3. The V gene's germline CDR1 is LGHNA and CDR2 YNFKEQ. This CDR3 comprises 16 residues. The CDR3 sequence: CASSQDRGSNTGELFF. The CDR3 nucleotides read TGTGCCAGCAGCCAAGACAGGGGGTCAAACACCGGGGAGCTGTTTTTT.

This rearrangement joins TRBV29-1 to TRBJ2-3; a possible D gene is TRBD2 (5 bases). V was pared by 0 bases and J by 4 bases, with 11 bases between. CDR1 SQVTM and CDR2 ANQGSEA come from the germline V gene. The CDR3 is 14 amino acids. Here the CDR3 reads CSVEETGSSDTQYF. DNA of the CDR3: TGCAGCGTTGAAGAAACGGGGTCCTCAGATACGCAGTATTTT.

This chain joins TRBV7-2 and TRBJ2-3; the D gene is possibly TRBD1 (5 bases). Germline CDR1 reads SGHTA; CDR2 reads FQGNSA. With 7 bases removed from V and 2 bases from J, the gap between germline ends came to 13 bases. The CDR3 has 14 residues. In DNA, the CDR3 is TGTGCCAGCACCAGGGCCATCTTCACAGATACGCAGTATTTT. Translation: CASTRAIFTDTQYF.

This clone was counted once. The chain combines TRBV4-3 with TRBJ2-1, with D possibly being TRBD2 (5 bases). The CDR3 runs 15 residues. V was cut by 1 base and J by 6 bases, with 13 bases left in between. Germline V gene lookup returns CDR1 LGHNA and CDR2 YSLEER. The CDR3 coding sequence is TGCGCCAGCAGCCAAGTGGCGGGCGCGCCCAATGAGCAGTTCTTC. Encoded protein: CASSQVAGAPNEQFF.

CDR3 amino acids: CAISESGRGSYGYTF. DNA of the CDR3: TGTGCCATCAGTGAGTCGGGCAGGGGATCCTATGGCTACACCTTC. The chain employs TRBV10-3 and TRBJ1-2; a weak D match, TRBD1 (6 bases). This CDR3 comprises 15 residues. Germline CDR1 and CDR2: ENHRY and SYGVKD. The germline V and J ends were trimmed by 0 bases and 4 bases, with 12 bases remaining between them.

The rearrangement uses TRBV7-3 and TRBJ2-1; D perhaps matches TRBD1 (6 bases). The CDR3 covers 14 residues. Trimming left V 0 bases short and J 9 bases short, with 12 bases between. The germline V gene encodes CDR1 SGHTA and CDR2 FQGTGA. CDR3: CASSLTQGSAEQFF. In nucleotides, the CDR3 is TGTGCCAGCAGCTTAACCCAGGGGTCGGCTGAGCAGTTCTTC.